Below are 20 T cell receptor beta chains sequenced from a single sample in a study of neurological immune-mediated disorders. TCRdb re-called the 5' RACE reads with MiXCR, one entry per CDR3 protein. Among 65,000 to 90,000 distinct CDR3 sequences listed, about 9.3% were seen once. Sequenced material: PBMCs. The receptors were gathered from a man in his forties in good health.

The chain is built from TRBV21-1 and TRBJ2-1; TRBD1, the D gene given by the table, was not confirmed from the DNA. TRBV21-1 is a documented pseudogene. The CDR3 sequence is 12 residues long. The CDR3 loop reads CASRRGSGEQFF. DNA for the CDR3: TGTGCCAGCAGGAGGGGGAGTGGTGAGCAGTTCTTC.

This clonotype has ten or more counts. The gene calls are TRBV7-2 and TRBJ2-1; 8 bases fit TRBD2. V dropped 1 base and J dropped 4; count of bases not matched to a gene: 9. In germline, CDR1 is SGHTA, CDR2 FQGNSA. The CDR3 is 17 amino acids. In nucleotides, the CDR3 is TGTGCCAGCAGCTTAGAAATCGGGACTAGAAGTTACAATGAGCAGTTCTTC. It specifies CASSLEIGTRSYNEQFF.

At least ten counts were recorded for this clonotype. This chain connects TRBV12-3 or TRBV12-4 to TRBJ2-1; D gene uncertain. The CDR3 extends over 14 amino acids. V gave up 3 bases and J gave up 4 bases, with 10 bases separating them. The CDR3 protein is CASSFGDSYNEQFF. CDR3 bases: TGTGCCAGCAGTTTCGGTGACTCTTACAATGAGCAGTTCTTC.

This clonotype was observed at least ten times. The chain combines TRBV3-1 with TRBJ1-2; tentatively, D is TRBD1 (6 bases). Looked up from germline, CDR1 is LGHDT and CDR2 is YNNKEL (reference sequence). Trimming stripped 0 bases from V and 4 bases from J, with 12 bases between. There are 15 residues in the CDR3. The CDR3 is CASSQDGGDIYGYTF. The CDR3 DNA reads as TGTGCCAGCAGCCAAGATGGAGGGGACATCTATGGCTACACCTTC.

The chain joins TRBV6-1 to TRBJ2-7, with D maybe TRBD1 (6 bases). Looked up from germline, CDR1 is MNHNS and CDR2 is SASEGT. The CDR3 spans 15 residues. Trimming took 6 bases from V and 0 from J, leaving 15 bases between them. CDR3 bases: TGTGCCAGCAGCGAACAAGGGACATTCTCCTACGAGCAGTACTTC. This codes for CASSEQGTFSYEQYF.

This clonotype has a single count. Germline and junction disagree at one end, which may indicate a read error. V and J are TRBV14 and TRBJ1-6; D remains ambiguous. The CDR3 extends over 15 amino acids. CDR1 is SGHDN, CDR2 FVKESK, per germline. CDR3 sequence: CASSQWRVNNSPHHF. CDR3 sequence (DNA): TGTGCCAGCAGCCAATGGCGGGTTAATAATTCACCCCACCACTTT.

This clonotype has a count of ten or more. The V gene is TRBV12-3 or TRBV12-4, the J gene TRBJ2-1, with a weak D call TRBD2 (7 bases). The CDR3 consists of 16 residues. Between the trimmed V and J ends, which lost 7 bases and 4 bases, there was a span of 20 bases. CDR3: CASTLRRGRAYNEQFF. For the CDR3, the DNA is TGTGCCAGCACCCTCCGAAGGGGGAGGGCTTACAATGAGCAGTTCTTC.

This clonotype has at least ten counts. The chain recombines TRBV28 with TRBJ1-1; tentatively, D is TRBD1 (6 bases). Germline assignment: CDR1 MDHEN and CDR2 SYDVKM. The CDR3 covers 15 residues. With 5 bases removed from V and 5 bases from J, the gap between germline ends came to 18 bases. CDR3 in amino acids: CASSDGGGRATEAFF. CDR3 in DNA: TGTGCCAGCAGTGATGGAGGGGGTCGGGCGACTGAAGCTTTCTTT.

This clonotype has at least ten counts. The V gene is TRBV7-2, the J gene TRBJ2-3; D not resolved. The CDR3 length is 14 residues. Germline V gene lookup returns CDR1 SGHTA and CDR2 FQGNSA. Between the trimmed V and J ends, which lost 5 bases and 2 bases, there was a span of 11 bases. CDR3 DNA sequence: TGTGCCAGCAGCCAGCTAAGCATCACAGATACGCAGTATTTT. It is translated as CASSQLSITDTQYF.

The sample holds many counts of this clonotype. The CDR3 loop is CASSAIATGELFF. CDR3 in DNA: TGTGCCAGCAGTGCTATAGCGACCGGGGAGCTGTTTTTT. The rearrangement uses TRBV9 and TRBJ2-2; D may be TRBD2 (5 bases). There are 13 residues in the CDR3. The V end was cut by 5 bases, the J end by 5 bases, with 10 bases between. Looked up from germline, CDR1 is SGDLS and CDR2 is YYNGEE. The variable domain in full, with the rest retrieved from reference TRBV9 and TRBJ2-2, is DSGVTQTPKHLITATGQRVTLRCSPRSGDLSVYWYQQSLDQGLQFLIQYYNGEERAKGNILERFSAQQFPDLHSELNLSSLELGDSALYFCASSAIATGELFFGEGSRLTVL.

This clonotype was counted only a few times. This sequence joins TRBV18 and TRBJ2-5; TRBD2 aligns across 7 bases. The junction had 6 bases not matched to a gene; V was cut back by 2 bases and J by 0 bases. The germline V gene encodes CDR1 KGHSH and CDR2 LQKENI. This CDR3 is 16 amino acids long. This chain's CDR3 is CASSPWRGGDQETQYF. The CDR3 nucleotides are TGTGCCAGCTCACCATGGAGGGGAGGGGACCAAGAGACCCAGTACTTC.

In its sample, this clonotype was seen many times. This sequence joins TRBV5-6 and TRBJ2-3; D unclear. The CDR3 covers 15 residues. Trimming left V 5 bases short and J 2 bases short, with 15 bases between. Germline-derived CDR1 and CDR2 are SGHDT and YYEEEE. CDR3 residues: CASRLGSLHTDTQYF. CDR3 bases: TGTGCCAGCAGGCTTGGCAGCCTCCACACAGATACGCAGTATTTT.

This clonotype occurred many times. The genes are TRBV7-9 and TRBJ2-1; a weak D match, TRBD1 (6 bases). In germline, CDR1 is SEHNR, CDR2 FQNEAQ (reference sequence). This CDR3 is 14 amino acids long. Trimming cost V 4 bases and J 4 bases, with 11 bases left between them. The CDR3 nucleotides read TGTGCCAGCAGCTCAGTAGACAGGTACAATGAGCAGTTCTTC. Translation gives CASSSVDRYNEQFF.

This clonotype has a count of ten or more. The V and J genes are TRBV27 and TRBJ2-7, with 7 bases lining up with TRBD2. CDR3 size: 14 residues. V dropped 3 bases and J dropped 6; count of bases not matched to a gene: 8. Looked up from germline, CDR1 is MNHEY and CDR2 is SMNVEV (reference sequence). As DNA, the CDR3 is TGTGCCAGCAGTTTCGGGACTACCGGGGGCGAGCAGTACTTC. Protein sequence: CASSFGTTGGEQYF.

At least ten counts were recorded for this clonotype. The rearrangement links TRBV12-3 or TRBV12-4 to TRBJ1-1; perhaps TRBD1 as D (5 bases). The CDR3 covers 12 residues. V dropped 3 bases and J dropped 8 bases, with 10 bases sitting between them. As DNA, the CDR3 is TGTGCCAGCAGTTTGCCAGGGTTGGAAGCTTTCTTT. Translation gives CASSLPGLEAFF.

As for this clonotype: This could be a read error, since a much larger clone is one nucleotide away. V and J are TRBV14 and TRBJ1-1, with 10 bases matching TRBD1. Germline V lookup: CDR1 SGHDN, CDR2 FVKESK. The CDR3 is made up of 17 amino acids. In DNA form, the CDR3 reads TGTGCCAGCAACCCGACGGCTTACGACAGGGGGCACACTGAAGCTTTATTT. Translated: CASNPTAYDRGHTEALF. Full variable domain (missing parts from reference TRBV14 and TRBJ1-1): EAGVTQFPSHSVIEKGQTVTLRCDPISGHDNLYWYRRVMGKEIKFLLHFVKESKQDESGMPNNRFLAERTGGTYSTLKVQPAELEDSGVYFCASNPTAYDRGHTEALFGQGTRLTVV.

Ten or more counts support this clonotype. This chain uses TRBV5-4 with TRBJ2-2; a possible D gene is TRBD1 (5 bases). Germline-derived CDR1 and CDR2 are SGHNT and YYREEE (reference sequence). The CDR3 consists of 14 residues. V was trimmed by 0 bases and J by 7 bases, leaving 10 bases between them. The CDR3 DNA is TGTGCCAGCAGCTTGGGGCAGGGTAACGGGGAGCTGTTTTTT. Protein: CASSLGQGNGELFF.

The CDR3 DNA follows: TGTGCCAGCTCACTTCTAGCGGCCAATGAGCAGTTCTTC. Amino acid sequence: CASSLLAANEQFF. The J gene is TRBJ2-1, the V gene TRBV2, with 7 bases fitting TRBD2. The CDR3 is made up of 13 amino acids. J gave up 6 bases and V 8 bases, and 7 bases lay outside the gene matches. Germline V gene sequence: CDR1 SNHLY, CDR2 FYNNEI. Combining the CDR3 with reference TRBV2 and TRBJ2-1 gives the whole variable domain EPEVTQTPSHQVTQMGQEVILRCVPISNHLYFYWYRQILGQKVEFLVSFYNNEISEKSEIFDDQFSVERPDGSNFTLKIRSTKLEDSAMYFCASSLLAANEQFFGPGTRLTVL.

The chain has TRBV15 and TRBJ2-7; D uncertain. Germline CDR1 and CDR2: LNHNV and YYDKDF (reference sequence). V shed 0 bases and J shed 3 bases, with 9 bases lying between them. The CDR3 length is 14 residues. CDR3 bases: TGTGCCACCAGCAGAGAAGGATACAACTACGAGCAGTACTTC. This translates into CATSREGYNYEQYF.

This clonotype was found many times. The chain has TRBV5-1 and TRBJ2-2; D call uncertain. Trimming left V 1 base short and J 1 base short, with 14 bases between. Germline CDR1 SGHRS, CDR2 YFSETQ. CDR3 length equals 17 residues. In DNA form, the CDR3 reads TGCGCCAGCAGCTTGACGAGTTCGAGACAGAACACCGGGGAGCTGTTTTTT. Protein sequence: CASSLTSSRQNTGELFF.